The 14 T cell receptor beta chains listed next were all sequenced from one sample in a study of T cell responses to AZD1222 COVID-19 vaccine. The table came from immunoSEQ multiplex PCR; TCRdb's copy has only in-frame clones and leaves some out. The sample records more than 75,000 clones, 90% being singletons. The sample in question was peripheral blood, obtained 28 days after the second AZD1222 dose. The receptors come from an adult who received the AZD1222 COVID-19 vaccine.

The chain carries TRBV28 and TRBJ1-1; D ambiguous. This CDR3 has 10 residues. Germline values: CDR1 MDHEN, CDR2 SYDVKM. Trimming removed 10 bases at V and 3 bases at J, with 6 bases between. The CDR3 DNA reads TGTGCCACCGTTTACACTGAAGCTTTCTTT. Protein sequence: CATVYTEAFF.

V gene TRBV7-2 combines with J gene TRBJ2-7, with D unresolved. V was pared by 3 bases and J by 3 bases, with 9 bases between. Germline V gene data show CDR1 as SGHTA and CDR2 as FQGNSA. The CDR3 runs 13 residues. CDR3 DNA sequence: TGTGCCAGCAGCTTTCAAATAAACTACGAGCAGTACTTC. This sequence encodes CASSFQINYEQYF.

The chain joins TRBV3-1 (or the pseudogene TRBV3-2) to TRBJ1-4, with 9 bases identical to TRBD1. Germline V gives CDR1 LGHDT, CDR2 YNNKEL (reference sequence). The CDR3 sequence is 16 residues long. J gave up 7 bases and V 4 bases, and 10 bases lay outside the gene matches. CDR3 residues: CASSRTSGTGFEKLFF. CDR3 in DNA: TGTGCCAGCAGCCGGACGTCCGGGACAGGGTTTGAAAAACTGTTTTTT.

The genes are TRBV9 and TRBJ2-5; 8 positions agree with TRBD2. V trimming: 2 bases; J trimming: 4 bases; junction bases outside the gene matches: 4. Per germline, CDR1 SGDLS and CDR2 YYNGEE. This CDR3 has 14 amino acids. Here the CDR3 DNA reads TGTGCCAGCAGCGTTGCGGGGGGCGGAGAGACCCAGTACTTC. Its translation: CASSVAGGGETQYF.

V and J are TRBV3-1 (or the pseudogene TRBV3-2) and TRBJ2-7, with a weak D call TRBD2 (7 bases). CDR1 is LGHDT, CDR2 YNNKEL, per germline (reference sequence). V lost 1 base and J lost 5, with 15 bases in between. The CDR3 has 15 amino acids. This chain's CDR3 is CASSQGDMGGDEQYF. CDR3 in DNA: TGTGCCAGCAGCCAAGGGGACATGGGAGGGGACGAGCAGTACTTC.

The chain combines TRBV28 with TRBJ1-4, with TRBD1 matching 8 bases. The CDR3 spans 18 residues. Germline CDR1 and CDR2: MDHEN and SYDVKM. After removal of 2 bases from V and 1 base from J, the junction contained 9 bases not matched to a gene. The CDR3 sequence is CASSLEAGGPGTNEKLFF. The CDR3 DNA is TGTGCCAGCAGTTTAGAGGCAGGGGGCCCCGGAACTAATGAAAAACTGTTTTTT.

In this sample, this clone turned up a few times. The V and J genes are TRBV28 and TRBJ1-5; D might be TRBD1 (6 bases). The CDR3 length is 13 residues. CDR1 and CDR2 from the germline V gene are MDHEN and SYDVKM. The V end was cut by 7 bases, the J end by 5 bases, with 12 bases between. In DNA form, the CDR3 reads TGTGCCAGCACCCCCAGGGGAGATCAGCCCCAGCATTTT. Protein sequence: CASTPRGDQPQHF.

V gene TRBV2 combines with J gene TRBJ1-5; 9 bases align to TRBD1. J lost 4 bases, V lost 4 bases, and 2 bases had no gene match. This CDR3 contains 14 residues. Germline lookup yields CDR1 SNHLY and CDR2 FYNNEI. The CDR3 nucleotides read TGTGCCAGCAGTGCAGACAGGGGGAATCAGCCCCAGCATTTT. Translation gives CASSADRGNQPQHF.

The chain carries TRBV9 and TRBJ1-1; D is possibly TRBD1 (5 bases). This CDR3 spans 16 amino acids. V was pared by 3 bases and J by 3 bases, with 18 bases between. The germline V gene has CDR1 SGDLS and CDR2 YYNGEE. The CDR3 loop is CASSARLGEEDTEAFF. The CDR3 nucleotides read TGTGCCAGCAGCGCCCGACTGGGGGAGGAGGACACTGAAGCTTTCTTT.

CDR3 loop: CASSETGGGTGANVLTF. In DNA form, the CDR3 reads TGTGCCAGCAGTGAAACAGGGGGCGGAACTGGGGCCAACGTCCTGACTTTC. The genes are TRBV2 and TRBJ2-6, with 9 bases matching TRBD1. Germline assignment: CDR1 SNHLY and CDR2 FYNNEI. V shed 2 bases, J shed 2 bases, and the junction held 4 bases outside the gene matches. This CDR3 is built from 17 residues.

V gene TRBV14 combines with J gene TRBJ1-1, with 9 nucleotides matching TRBD1. V was clipped by 3 bases and J by 9 bases; unmatched bases: 14. Germline values: CDR1 SGHDN, CDR2 FVKESK. The CDR3 loop spans 16 amino acids. CDR3 region: CASSQMPDEQGAQAFF. In DNA form, the CDR3 reads TGTGCCAGCAGCCAGATGCCGGACGAACAGGGGGCGCAAGCTTTCTTT.

The chain couples TRBV2 to TRBJ2-3; 15 nucleotides match TRBD2. CDR1 is SNHLY and CDR2 is FYNNEI in the germline V gene. The CDR3 contains 16 residues. V lost 6 bases and J lost 7; bases outside the gene matches: 8. In DNA form, the CDR3 reads TGTGCCAGCAGGTGGACTAGCGGGGGGGCCATAAATACGCAGTATTTT. Its translation: CASRWTSGGAINTQYF.

The V and J genes are TRBV9 and TRBJ1-3; D perhaps matches TRBD1 (5 bases). Germline CDR1 is SGDLS and CDR2 is YYNGEE. The CDR3 covers 16 residues. V was trimmed by 3 bases and J by 3 bases, leaving 16 bases between them. CDR3 loop: CASSDFSGSSGNTIYF. CDR3 DNA: TGTGCCAGCAGCGATTTTTCAGGGTCGAGTGGAAACACCATATATTTT.

This chain uses TRBV9 with TRBJ1-3, with 7 bases fitting TRBD1. V shed 4 bases and J 0 bases; nucleotides not matched to a gene: 10. The CDR3 extends over 17 amino acids. CDR1 SGDLS and CDR2 YYNGEE come from the germline V gene. This CDR3 is CASSIQWGQTSGNTIYF. The CDR3 DNA follows: TGTGCCAGCAGCATACAATGGGGACAGACCTCTGGAAACACCATATATTTT.